One sample yielded the 8 T cell receptor beta chains listed below, sequenced in a study of T cell repertoires in cytomegalovirus infection. In TCRdb, the reads were re-called with MiXCR into one record per CDR3 protein. The table shows about 130,000 distinct CDR3 sequences, with roughly 9% occurring only once. The source material was PBMCs. These receptors were collected from a human donor in good health (CMV status not recorded). Some clones in this sample may be carry-over from other donors' samples.

Ten or more counts support this clonotype. This chain links TRBV5-1 with TRBJ1-4, with D possibly being TRBD1 (6 bases). Germline loops: CDR1 SGHRS, CDR2 YFSETQ. The germline V and J ends were trimmed by 4 bases and 3 bases, with 16 bases remaining between them. This CDR3 spans 16 amino acids. The CDR3 region is CASSLAAGAANEKLFF. The CDR3, as DNA: TGCGCCAGCAGCCTCGCCGCAGGGGCGGCTAATGAAAAACTGTTTTTT.

This clonotype was observed many times. The V and J genes are TRBV7-6 and TRBJ1-1; D perhaps matches TRBD1 (6 bases). This CDR3 has 16 amino acids. V gave up 5 bases and J gave up 4 bases, with 20 bases separating them. Germline V CDR1 and CDR2: SGHVS, FNYEAQ. In DNA, the CDR3 is TGTGCCAGCAGCCTCGAGGACAGTCGAAACCCCACTGAAGCTTTCTTT. It yields the protein CASSLEDSRNPTEAFF.

This clonotype was detected many times. This rearrangement joins TRBV12-3 or TRBV12-4 to TRBJ2-1; maybe TRBD1 (5 bases). Trimming cost V 6 bases and J 8 bases, with 8 bases left between them. The CDR3 spans 11 residues. The CDR3: CASSPGYEQFF. DNA for the CDR3: TGTGCCAGCAGCCCAGGGTATGAGCAGTTCTTC.

Many counts were recorded for this clonotype. The genes are TRBV5-1 and TRBJ2-1; 11 bases fit TRBD2. This CDR3 is built from 14 residues. The germline V gene encodes CDR1 SGHRS and CDR2 YFSETQ. The V segment lost 4 bases and the J segment 7 bases; nucleotides outside the gene matches: 4. CDR3: CASSLTSGVNEQFF. The CDR3 coding sequence is TGCGCCAGCAGCCTGACTAGCGGGGTAAATGAGCAGTTCTTC.

This clonotype was recorded at least ten times. This chain links TRBV7-2 with TRBJ2-2; D gene ambiguous. The CDR3 runs to 16 residues. Between the trimmed V and J ends, which lost 5 bases and 1 base, there was a span of 14 bases. Germline values: CDR1 SGHTA, CDR2 FQGNSA. The CDR3 DNA is TGTGCCAGCAGCCAACAAGACACGGGGAACACCGGGGAGCTGTTTTTT. It is translated as CASSQQDTGNTGELFF.

This clonotype has more than one count but fewer than ten. This chain joins TRBV4-2 and TRBJ1-2; a weak D match, TRBD1 (5 bases). V dropped 2 bases and J dropped 6 bases, with 10 bases sitting between them. The germline gives CDR1 LGHNA, CDR2 YNFKEQ. CDR3 length: 13 residues. The CDR3 spells CASSQQGSNGYTF. CDR3 nucleotide sequence: TGTGCCAGCAGCCAACAGGGTAGTAATGGCTACACCTTC.

This clonotype was seen at least ten times. V is TRBV7-2 and J is TRBJ2-7; perhaps TRBD2 as D (6 bases). This CDR3 has 14 residues. The ends were cut back, 5 bases at V and 3 bases at J, with 14 bases in the middle. Germline V gene data show CDR1 as SGHTA and CDR2 as FQGNSA. This CDR3 is CASSPTSPNYEQYF. As DNA, the CDR3 is TGTGCCAGCAGCCCCACTAGCCCCAACTACGAGCAGTACTTC.

This clonotype showed up many times. The V call is TRBV7-8, the J call TRBJ1-5; D may be TRBD1 (5 bases). Germline CDR1 and CDR2: SGHVS and FQNEAQ. The CDR3 runs 16 residues. V was pared by 2 bases and J by 7 bases, with 18 bases between. As DNA, the CDR3 is TGTGCCAGCAGCTTAAACGGATGGGACGTGGGGCAGCCCCAGCATTTT. It codes for CASSLNGWDVGQPQHF.